This TCR beta chain was captured by sequencing in a study of T cell responses to AZD1222 COVID-19 vaccine. Study outcomes and limitations: Vaccine-associated CD4 TCRs ranged over spike, dominating at 160-218 and 743-854. White British ancestry dominated among donors, who included more females, and clonal diversity was possibly underestimated. Increased Spike-specific TCR breadth and depth were observed after two AZD1222 doses. Only a handful of people who got AZD1222 tested seropositive at baseline.

This CDR3 region has 15 residues. V lost 3 bases and J 7 bases, leaving 16 bases between the germline ends. Germline CDR1 reads SEHNR; CDR2 reads FQNEAQ (reference sequence). A note on this clone: Its matching antigen is unknown.

Produced via immunoSEQ multiplex PCR; TCRdb's table is partial and in-frame only. Among approximately 180,000 clones, over 80% were seen once, and the ten largest hold roughly 4%. The TCR originated in an adult who received the MenACWY meningococcal vaccine as a control. The V call is TRBV7-9, the J call TRBJ2-1; tentative D call: TRBD2 (5 bases). This sample comprised peripheral blood, obtained 28 days after the second dose of the MenACWY control vaccine. The CDR3 is CASSLGAVEGNEQFF. The CDR3 DNA reads TGTGCCAGCAGCTTGGGTGCGGTAGAGGGAAATGAGCAGTTCTTC.